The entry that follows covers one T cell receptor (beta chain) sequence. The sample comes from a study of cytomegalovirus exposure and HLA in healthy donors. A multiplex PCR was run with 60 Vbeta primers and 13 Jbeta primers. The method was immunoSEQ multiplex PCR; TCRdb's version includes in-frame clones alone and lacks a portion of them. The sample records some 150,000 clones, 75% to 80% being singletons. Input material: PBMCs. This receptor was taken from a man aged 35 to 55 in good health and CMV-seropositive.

CDR3 residues: CASSIGGGRETQYF. CDR3 nucleotide sequence: TGTGCCAGTAGTATCGGAGGGGGCAGGGAGACCCAGTACTTC. The chain couples TRBV19 to TRBJ2-5, with a weak D call TRBD1 (7 bases). The CDR3 has 14 residues. The V end was cut by 3 bases, the J end by 5 bases, with 13 bases between. Germline lookup yields CDR1 LNHDA and CDR2 SQIVND (reference sequence).